This T cell receptor beta chain comes out of a study of blood T cell repertoires in COVID-19 (TCRdb year 2020). Regarding the research as a whole: Collaborator samples came from the United States, Italy and Spain and covered acute and convalescent phases of COVID-19. The prospective study material was composed of cDNA or gDNA derived from T cells, B-cell-depleted T cells, or PBMCs. Subjects who had been exposed to COVID-19, were actively infected with it, or had recovered from it provided the deeply sampled blood TCRbeta repertoires that made up the dataset. A freely available public database, intended as a resource for researchers studying the immune response to SARS-CoV-2, is where the repertoires were released. The samples were drawn from the first 160 participants of the ongoing ImmuneRACE study and from 1,254 subjects provided by 6 global collaborators. A de-identified subject ID, COVID-19 status, age in years and sex were almost always included in the sample metadata. Where HLA class I and class II types were available, the types were taken from metadata supplied by the sample provider, not from assay-based typing. What the study reported, not specific to this receptor: The quantity of clinical and demographic metadata differed by source and by participant and was supplied without curation.

As for this clone: Its antigen is not yet known. No much larger clonotype is one base removed from it; base qualities were not supplied.

TCRbeta CDR3 regions were amplified from genomic DNA by means of the immunoSEQ Assay, a bias-controlled multiplex PCR. From the authors' description of their analysis: The number of nucleated cells in each sample was estimated by amplification of reference gene primers within the assay. To quantify the absolute abundance of each unique TCRbeta CDR3 rearrangement, sequence reads were collapsed and filtered. For each sample, productive Simpson clonality was calculated as the square root of Simpson's diversity index over productive rearrangements. TCRdb took this table from immuneACCESS and kept in-frame rearrangements with V and J called. Such tables lack part of the clones; where checked against another copy, unresolved V genes explain under half of the gap, and the rest is unexplained. The V and J calls and the clone size are those of that table, but D and trimming were determined from the DNA. Across this sample there are 350,000 to 450,000 clones, with roughly four fifths seen only once. The ten largest clones capture roughly 5.1% of the sample.

Participants in the prospective study were enrolled through a virtual design, were aged roughly 18 to 95 years, and lived in roughly 24 United States geographic areas. In the prospective study, cohorts were assigned on the basis of participant-reported clinical history obtained from a screening survey and a study questionnaire. ImmuneRACE Cohort 3 recovered participants were defined by two consecutive negative NP/OP PCR tests, healthcare professional clearance, or symptom resolution. In the prospective study, mobile phlebotomists collected whole blood, serum and a nasopharyngeal or oropharyngeal swab from each participant. Over a roughly 2-month period, participants in the prospective study had the option of providing additional blood draws and questionnaires. Before DNA extraction, prospective study blood samples were shipped either frozen or at room temperature. Ends trimmed: V by 2 bases, J by 5 bases; bases unmatched to a gene: 3. The germline V gene (reference sequence) gives CDR1 as LNHDA and CDR2 as SQIVND. The CDR3 measures 14 amino acids from cysteine to phenylalanine. CDR3 DNA is the only sequence kept; it has 42 bases, read in frame from the first base.

Input material: PBMCs or T cells enriched from blood (not recorded which). This TCR derives from a woman aged 50 to 65 who had recovered from COVID-19. This receptor chain uses TRBV19 and TRBJ2-3; 8 middle bases align to TRBD2. The nucleotide sequence is given as TGTGCCAGTAGTATATCGAGCGGGGGAGATACGCAGTATTTT. Its protein product is CASSISSGGDTQYF.